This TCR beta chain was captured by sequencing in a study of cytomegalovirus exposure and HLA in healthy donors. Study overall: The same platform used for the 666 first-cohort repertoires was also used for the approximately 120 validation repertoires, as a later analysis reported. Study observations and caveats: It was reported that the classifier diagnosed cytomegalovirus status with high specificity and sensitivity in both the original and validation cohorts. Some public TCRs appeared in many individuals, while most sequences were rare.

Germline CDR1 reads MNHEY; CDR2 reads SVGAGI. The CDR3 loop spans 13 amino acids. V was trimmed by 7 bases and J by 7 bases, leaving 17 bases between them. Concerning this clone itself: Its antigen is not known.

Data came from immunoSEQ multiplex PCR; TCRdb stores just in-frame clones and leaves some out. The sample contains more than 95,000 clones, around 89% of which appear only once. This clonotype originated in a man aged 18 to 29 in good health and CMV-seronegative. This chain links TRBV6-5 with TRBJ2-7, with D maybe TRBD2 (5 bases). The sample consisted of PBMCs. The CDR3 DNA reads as TGTGCCAGCACCGACGGGCCCACTAGGGAGCAGTACTTC. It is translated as CASTDGPTREQYF.